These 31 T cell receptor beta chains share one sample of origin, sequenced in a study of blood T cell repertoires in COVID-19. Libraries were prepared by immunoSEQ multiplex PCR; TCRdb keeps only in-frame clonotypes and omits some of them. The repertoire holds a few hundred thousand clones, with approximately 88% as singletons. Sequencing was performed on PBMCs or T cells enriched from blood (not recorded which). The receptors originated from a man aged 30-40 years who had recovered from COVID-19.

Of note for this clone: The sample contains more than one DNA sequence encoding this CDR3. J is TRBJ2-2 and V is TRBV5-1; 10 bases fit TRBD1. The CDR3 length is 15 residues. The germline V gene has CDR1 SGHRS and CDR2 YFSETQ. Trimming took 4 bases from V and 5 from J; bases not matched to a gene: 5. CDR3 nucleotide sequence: TGCGCCAGCAGCAGAGGACAGGGGGGAACCGGGGAGCTGTTTTTT. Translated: CASSRGQGGTGELFF.

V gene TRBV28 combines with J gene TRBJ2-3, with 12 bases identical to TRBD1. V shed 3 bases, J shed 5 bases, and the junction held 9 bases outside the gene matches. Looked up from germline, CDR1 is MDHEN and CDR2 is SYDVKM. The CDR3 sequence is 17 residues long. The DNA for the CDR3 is TGTGCCAGCAGTTTTGATCCCGGGACAGGGGGCGAAGATACGCAGTATTTT. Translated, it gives CASSFDPGTGGEDTQYF.

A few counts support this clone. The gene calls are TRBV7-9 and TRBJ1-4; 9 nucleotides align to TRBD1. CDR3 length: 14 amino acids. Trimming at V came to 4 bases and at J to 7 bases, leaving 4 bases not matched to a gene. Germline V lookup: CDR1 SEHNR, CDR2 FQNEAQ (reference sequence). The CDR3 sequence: CASSSTGGFEKLFF. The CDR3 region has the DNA TGTGCCAGCAGCTCGACAGGGGGTTTTGAAAAACTGTTTTTT.

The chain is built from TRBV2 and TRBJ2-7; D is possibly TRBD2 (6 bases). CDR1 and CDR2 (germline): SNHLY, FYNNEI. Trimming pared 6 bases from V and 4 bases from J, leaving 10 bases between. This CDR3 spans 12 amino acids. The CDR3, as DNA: TGTGCCAGCAGCAACGGGGGTTACGAGCAGTACTTC. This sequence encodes CASSNGGYEQYF.

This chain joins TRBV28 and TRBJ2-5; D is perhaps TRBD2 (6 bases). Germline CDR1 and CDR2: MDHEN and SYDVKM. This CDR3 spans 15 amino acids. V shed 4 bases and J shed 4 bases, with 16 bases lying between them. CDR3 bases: TGTGCCAGCAGTTCCACCCAGGGACTTAGAGAGACCCAGTACTTC. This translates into CASSSTQGLRETQYF.

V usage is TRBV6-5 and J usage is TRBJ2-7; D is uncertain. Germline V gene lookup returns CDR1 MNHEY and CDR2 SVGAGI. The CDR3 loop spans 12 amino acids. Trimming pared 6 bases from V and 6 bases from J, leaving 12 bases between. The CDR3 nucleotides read TGTGCCAGCAGCCGCGGTGTAAGCGAGCAGTACTTC. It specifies CASSRGVSEQYF.

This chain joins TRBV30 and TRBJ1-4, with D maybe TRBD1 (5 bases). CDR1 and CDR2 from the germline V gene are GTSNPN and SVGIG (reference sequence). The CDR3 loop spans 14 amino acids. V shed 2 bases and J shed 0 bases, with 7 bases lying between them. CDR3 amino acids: CAWSRTPTNEKLFF. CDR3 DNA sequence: TGTGCCTGGAGTAGGACACCAACTAATGAAAAACTGTTTTTT. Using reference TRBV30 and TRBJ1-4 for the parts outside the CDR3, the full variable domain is SQTIHQWPATLVQPVGSPLSLECTVEGTSNPNLYWYRQAAGRGLQLLFYSVGIGQISSEVPQNLSASRPQDRQFILSSKKLLLSDSGFYLCAWSRTPTNEKLFFGSGTQLSVL.

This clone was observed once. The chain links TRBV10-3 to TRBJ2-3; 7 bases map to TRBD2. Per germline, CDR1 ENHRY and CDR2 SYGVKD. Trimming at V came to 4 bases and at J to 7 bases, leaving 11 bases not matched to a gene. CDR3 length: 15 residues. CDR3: CAISANRGGPHTQYF. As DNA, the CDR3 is TGTGCCATCAGTGCCAACCGCGGGGGACCTCATACGCAGTATTTT.

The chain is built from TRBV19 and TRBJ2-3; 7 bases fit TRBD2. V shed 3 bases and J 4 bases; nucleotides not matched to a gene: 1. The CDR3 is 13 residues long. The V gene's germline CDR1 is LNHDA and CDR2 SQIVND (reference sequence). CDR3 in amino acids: CASSMLAADTQYF. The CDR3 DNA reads TGTGCCAGTAGTATGCTAGCGGCAGATACGCAGTATTTT. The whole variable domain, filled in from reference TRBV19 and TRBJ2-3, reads DGGITQSPKYLFRKEGQNVTLSCEQNLNHDAMYWYRQDPGQGLRLIYYSQIVNDFQKGDIAEGYSVSREKKESFPLTVTSAQKNPTAFYLCASSMLAADTQYFGPGTRLTVL.

For the CDR3, the DNA is TGTGCCAGCAGCCCCTGGACTAGCGGTTACAATGAGCAGTTCTTC. Translating it yields CASSPWTSGYNEQFF. The gene calls are TRBV5-6 and TRBJ2-1; 10 positions match TRBD2. Trimming removed 4 bases from V and 4 bases from J; junction bases left unmatched: 5. The CDR3 is made up of 15 amino acids. CDR1 SGHDT and CDR2 YYEEEE come from the germline V gene.

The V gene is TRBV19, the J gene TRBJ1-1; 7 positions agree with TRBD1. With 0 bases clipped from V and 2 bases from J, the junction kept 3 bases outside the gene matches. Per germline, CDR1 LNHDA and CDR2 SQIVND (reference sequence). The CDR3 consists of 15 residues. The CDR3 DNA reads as TGTGCCAGTAGTATAGATGGGGACAGTAACACTGAAGCTTTCTTT. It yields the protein CASSIDGDSNTEAFF.

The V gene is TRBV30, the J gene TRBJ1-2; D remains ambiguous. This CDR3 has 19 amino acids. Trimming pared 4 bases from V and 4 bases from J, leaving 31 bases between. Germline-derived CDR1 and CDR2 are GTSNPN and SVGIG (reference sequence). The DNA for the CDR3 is TGTGCCTGGACCGGTGCCAAACATATCTTGGAGCAGTCCACCTATGGCTACACCTTC. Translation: CAWTGAKHILEQSTYGYTF.

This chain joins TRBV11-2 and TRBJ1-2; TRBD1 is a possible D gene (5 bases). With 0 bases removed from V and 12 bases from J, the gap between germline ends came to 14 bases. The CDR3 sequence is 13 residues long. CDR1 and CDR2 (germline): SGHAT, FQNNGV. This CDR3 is CASSLDLGGSNTF. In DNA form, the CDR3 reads TGTGCCAGCAGCTTAGATCTCGGGGGATCTAACACCTTC.

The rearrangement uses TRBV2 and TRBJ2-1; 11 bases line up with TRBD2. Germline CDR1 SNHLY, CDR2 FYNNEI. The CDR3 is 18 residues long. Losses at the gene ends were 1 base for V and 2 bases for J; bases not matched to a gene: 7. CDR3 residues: CASSEGHLAGGTYNEQFF. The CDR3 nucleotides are TGTGCCAGCAGTGAAGGCCACCTAGCGGGGGGTACCTACAATGAGCAGTTCTTC.

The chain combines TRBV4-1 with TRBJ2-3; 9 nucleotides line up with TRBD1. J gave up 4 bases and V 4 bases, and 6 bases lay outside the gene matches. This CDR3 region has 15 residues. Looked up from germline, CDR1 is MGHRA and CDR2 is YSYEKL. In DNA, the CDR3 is TGCGCCAGCAGCCCCCGGGACAGGGAAGCAGATACGCAGTATTTT. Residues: CASSPRDREADTQYF.

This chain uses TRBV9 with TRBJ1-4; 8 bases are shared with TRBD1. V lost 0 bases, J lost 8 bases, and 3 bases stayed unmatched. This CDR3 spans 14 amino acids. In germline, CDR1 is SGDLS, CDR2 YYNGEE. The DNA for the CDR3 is TGTGCCAGCAGCGTAGGAGGGACAGGCGAAAAACTGTTTTTT. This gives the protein CASSVGGTGEKLFF.

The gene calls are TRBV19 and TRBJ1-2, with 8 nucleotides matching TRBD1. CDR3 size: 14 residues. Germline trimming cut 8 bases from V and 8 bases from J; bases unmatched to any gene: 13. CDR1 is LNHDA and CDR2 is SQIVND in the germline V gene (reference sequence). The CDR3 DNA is TGTGCCAGTCACACCCAGACAGGGGTGATCGGCTACACCTTC. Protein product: CASHTQTGVIGYTF.

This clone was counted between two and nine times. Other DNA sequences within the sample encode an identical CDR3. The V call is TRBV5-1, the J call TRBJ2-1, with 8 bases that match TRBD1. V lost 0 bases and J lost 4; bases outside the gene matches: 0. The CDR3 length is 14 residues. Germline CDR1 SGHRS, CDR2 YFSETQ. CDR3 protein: CASSLGDRYNEQFF. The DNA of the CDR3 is TGCGCCAGCAGCTTGGGGGACAGGTACAATGAGCAGTTCTTC. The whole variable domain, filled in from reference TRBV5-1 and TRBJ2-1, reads KAGVTQTPRYLIKTRGQQVTLSCSPISGHRSVSWYQQTPGQGLQFLFEYFSETQRNKGNFPGRFSGRQFSNSRSEMNVSTLELGDSALYLCASSLGDRYNEQFFGPGTRLTVL.

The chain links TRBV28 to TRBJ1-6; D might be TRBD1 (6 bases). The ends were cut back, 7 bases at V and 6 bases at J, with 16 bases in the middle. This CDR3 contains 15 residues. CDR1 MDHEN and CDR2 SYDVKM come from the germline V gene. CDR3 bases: TGTGCCAGCACCCTTTCCCAGGGGAGTAATTCACCCCTCCACTTT. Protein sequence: CASTLSQGSNSPLHF. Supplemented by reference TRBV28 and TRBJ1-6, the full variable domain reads DVKVTQSSRYLVKRTGEKVFLECVQDMDHENMFWYRQDPGLGLRLIYFSYDVKMKEKGDIPEGYSVSREKKERFSLILESASTNQTSMYLCASTLSQGSNSPLHFGNGTRLTVT.

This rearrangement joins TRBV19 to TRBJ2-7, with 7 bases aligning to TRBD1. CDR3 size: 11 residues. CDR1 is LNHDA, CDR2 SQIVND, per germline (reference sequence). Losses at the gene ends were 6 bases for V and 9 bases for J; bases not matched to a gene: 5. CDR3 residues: CASSDRVWQYF. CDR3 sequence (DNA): TGTGCCAGTAGCGACAGGGTTTGGCAGTACTTC.

CDR3 nucleotide sequence: TGTGCCAGCAGCAGAATTAGCGGGTACCAAGAGACCCAGTACTTC. Translation gives CASSRISGYQETQYF. The chain employs TRBV7-2 and TRBJ2-5; TRBD2 aligns across 7 bases. The length of the CDR3 is 15 residues. Germline-derived CDR1 and CDR2 are SGHTA and FQGNSA. J was trimmed by 0 bases and V by 5 bases; bases with no gene match: 6.

The CDR3 loop is CASSLAPFITEGYTEAFF. In nucleotides, the CDR3 is TGTGCCAGCAGCTTAGCGCCTTTTATAACAGAAGGATACACTGAAGCTTTCTTT. V and J are TRBV7-2 and TRBJ1-1; D gene ambiguous. CDR1 is SGHTA, CDR2 FQGNSA, per germline. The ends were cut back, 0 bases at V and 3 bases at J, with 20 bases in the middle. This CDR3 has 18 residues.

CDR3 residues: CASKQGQGSNTIYF. The CDR3 DNA reads TGCGCCAGCAAGCAGGGACAGGGGAGTAACACCATATATTTT. This sequence joins TRBV10-2 and TRBJ1-3; 10 bases are a match to TRBD1. After removal of 7 bases from V and 7 bases from J, the junction contained 7 bases not matched to a gene. The CDR3 covers 14 residues. Germline V gene lookup returns CDR1 WSHSY and CDR2 SAAADI.

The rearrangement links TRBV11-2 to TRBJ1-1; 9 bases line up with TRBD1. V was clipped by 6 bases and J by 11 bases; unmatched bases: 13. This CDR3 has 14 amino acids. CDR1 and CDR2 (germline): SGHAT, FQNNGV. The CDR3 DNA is TGTGCCAGCAGTACGGGACAGGGTGACGGAGGGGCTTTCTTT. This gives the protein CASSTGQGDGGAFF.

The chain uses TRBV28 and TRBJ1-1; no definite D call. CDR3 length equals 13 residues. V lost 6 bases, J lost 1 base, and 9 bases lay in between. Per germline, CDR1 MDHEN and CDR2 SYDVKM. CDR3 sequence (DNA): TGTGCCAGCAGCATAAACAGGAACACTGAAGCTTTCTTT. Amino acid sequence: CASSINRNTEAFF.

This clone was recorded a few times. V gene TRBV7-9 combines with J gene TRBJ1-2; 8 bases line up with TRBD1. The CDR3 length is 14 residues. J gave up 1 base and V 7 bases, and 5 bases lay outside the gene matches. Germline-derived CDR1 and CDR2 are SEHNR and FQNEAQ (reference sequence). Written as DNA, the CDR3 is TGTGCCAGCACATGGACAGGGAGTAACTATGGCTACACCTTC. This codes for CASTWTGSNYGYTF. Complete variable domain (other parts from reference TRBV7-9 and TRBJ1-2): DTGVSQNPRHKITKRGQNVTFRCDPISEHNRLYWYRQTLGQGPEFLTYFQNEAQLEKSRLLSDRFSAERPKGSFSTLEIQRTEQGDSAMYLCASTWTGSNYGYTFGSGTRLTVV.

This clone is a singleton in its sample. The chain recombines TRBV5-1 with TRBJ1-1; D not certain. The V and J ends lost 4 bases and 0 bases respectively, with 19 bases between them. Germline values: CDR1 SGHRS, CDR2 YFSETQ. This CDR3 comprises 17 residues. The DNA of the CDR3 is TGCGCCAGCAGCGCACGACTTTCAGCTCCTATGAACACTGAAGCTTTCTTT. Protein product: CASSARLSAPMNTEAFF.

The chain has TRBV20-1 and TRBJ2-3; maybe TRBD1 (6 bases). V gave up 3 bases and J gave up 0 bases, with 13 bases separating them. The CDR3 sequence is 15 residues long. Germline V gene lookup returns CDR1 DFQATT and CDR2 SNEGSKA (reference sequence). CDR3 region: CSASGLTGSTDTQYF. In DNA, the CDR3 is TGCAGTGCTAGTGGACTGACAGGAAGCACAGATACGCAGTATTTT.

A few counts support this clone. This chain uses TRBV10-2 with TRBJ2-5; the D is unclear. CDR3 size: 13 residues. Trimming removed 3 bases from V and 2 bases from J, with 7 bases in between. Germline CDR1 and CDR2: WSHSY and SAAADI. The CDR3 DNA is TGCGCCAGCAGTGACTGGAGACAAGAGACCCAGTACTTC. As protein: CASSDWRQETQYF.

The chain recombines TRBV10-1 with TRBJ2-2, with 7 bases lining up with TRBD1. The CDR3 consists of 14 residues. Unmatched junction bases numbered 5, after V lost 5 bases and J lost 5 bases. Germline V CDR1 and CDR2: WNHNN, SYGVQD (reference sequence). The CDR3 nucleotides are TGCGCCAGCAGTCAAGACAGGGTAACCGGGGAGCTGTTTTTT. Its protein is CASSQDRVTGELFF.

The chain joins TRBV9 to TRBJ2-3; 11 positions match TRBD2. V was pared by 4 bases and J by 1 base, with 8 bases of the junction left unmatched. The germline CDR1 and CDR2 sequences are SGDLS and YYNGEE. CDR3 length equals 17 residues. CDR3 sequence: CASSYTGTSGGTDTQYF. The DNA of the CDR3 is TGTGCCAGCAGCTATACGGGGACTAGCGGAGGCACAGATACGCAGTATTTT.